Described below is a single TCR beta chain sequence and its context. This table comes from immunoSEQ multiplex PCR, and its TCRdb copy is limited to in-frame clones, with some not included. The repertoire holds some 84,000 clones, 81% seen once, with approximately 2.7% in the top ten. These data are taken from a study of PD-1 blockade in mismatch repair-deficient tumors. The TCR-sequenced patients were a few responders to pembrolizumab. The germline V gene encodes CDR1 MNHEY and CDR2 SMNVEV (reference sequence). Trimming stripped 5 bases from V and 0 bases from J, with 6 bases between. The CDR3 runs 13 residues.

The TCR originated in an adult with mismatch repair-deficient cancer. The source material was peripheral blood, sampled 12 weeks after starting pembrolizumab. J is TRBJ2-3 and V is TRBV27; no clear D. CDR3 DNA: TGTGCCAGCAGTGAGGTTAGCACAGATACGCAGTATTTT. Translating gives CASSEVSTDTQYF.